What follows are 25 T cell receptor beta chains derived from one specimen sequenced in a study of blood T cell repertoires in COVID-19. TCRdb keeps only in-frame clones here, not all; method: immunoSEQ multiplex PCR. The top ten hold around 8.4% of the sample, which has about 200,000 clones, roughly 90% seen once. The sequencing input was PBMCs or T cells enriched from blood (not recorded which). Every receptor here comes from a woman aged 18-35 years who had recovered from COVID-19.

V usage is TRBV14 and J usage is TRBJ1-4, with 10 bases fitting TRBD1. The CDR3 has 14 residues. J lost 13 bases, V lost 1 base, and 6 bases had no gene match. Germline lookup yields CDR1 SGHDN and CDR2 FVKESK. The DNA for the CDR3 is TGTGCCAGCAGCCAAGTGAGGACAGGGGGGCGACTGTTTTTT. Amino acids: CASSQVRTGGRLFF.

The chain uses TRBV4-1 and TRBJ2-7; D is perhaps TRBD1 (5 bases). The CDR3 consists of 14 residues. The V gene's germline CDR1 is MGHRA and CDR2 YSYEKL. The V end was cut by 0 bases, the J end by 2 bases, with 8 bases between. This CDR3 is CASSQEGRAYEQYF. The DNA of the CDR3 is TGCGCCAGCAGCCAAGAAGGCAGGGCCTACGAGCAGTACTTC.

The chain employs TRBV4-1 and TRBJ1-5, with 7 bases lining up with TRBD1. V lost 4 bases to trimming and J lost 5 bases; unmatched junction nucleotides: 11. This CDR3 contains 16 residues. CDR1 is MGHRA, CDR2 YSYEKL, per germline. CDR3 amino acids: CASSRDLGQADQPQHF. CDR3 DNA sequence: TGCGCCAGCAGCCGCGATTTAGGACAGGCCGATCAGCCCCAGCATTTT.

The CDR3 here is CASSLVRQGAGNTIYF. CDR3 sequence (DNA): TGTGCCAGCAGCTTGGTTCGACAGGGGGCTGGAAACACCATATATTTT. The rearrangement uses TRBV11-2 and TRBJ1-3; 9 bases match TRBD1. In germline, CDR1 is SGHAT, CDR2 FQNNGV. This CDR3 spans 16 amino acids. V was pared by 3 bases and J by 2 bases, with 5 bases of the junction left unmatched.

This chain joins TRBV5-1 and TRBJ1-4, with 8 bases matching TRBD1. With 0 bases clipped from V and 4 bases from J, the junction kept 5 bases outside the gene matches. The CDR3 contains 16 residues. Germline V gene data show CDR1 as SGHRS and CDR2 as YFSETQ. The CDR3 spells CASSLGRQGINEKLFF. As DNA, the CDR3 is TGCGCCAGCAGCTTGGGCCGACAGGGGATTAATGAAAAACTGTTTTTT.

The chain joins TRBV10-3 to TRBJ1-1, with D unclear. V was pared by 7 bases and J by 8 bases, with 17 bases between. The germline CDR1 and CDR2 sequences are ENHRY and SYGVKD. The CDR3 spans 13 residues. In nucleotides, the CDR3 is TGTGCCATCACCGAGGACCTCCGAGGGGAAGCTTTCTTT. Amino acids: CAITEDLRGEAFF.

The rearrangement uses TRBV7-2 and TRBJ1-2, with 8 bases identical to TRBD1. Trimming removed 5 bases from V and 6 bases from J; junction bases left unmatched: 14. CDR3 length: 16 residues. Germline assignment: CDR1 SGHTA and CDR2 FQGNSA. The CDR3 loop reads CASSPQAVAGGNGYTF. The CDR3 DNA reads TGTGCCAGCAGCCCACAGGCGGTAGCAGGGGGCAATGGCTACACCTTC.

The rearrangement joins TRBV15 to TRBJ2-3; the D is unclear. This CDR3 contains 14 residues. The germline V gene has CDR1 LNHNV and CDR2 YYDKDF (reference sequence). Trimming pared 8 bases from V and 0 bases from J, leaving 12 bases between. The DNA of the CDR3 is TGTGCCACCCACCGAGATTTTAGCACAGATACGCAGTATTTT. It specifies CATHRDFSTDTQYF.

The V call is TRBV5-1, the J call TRBJ2-7; no clear D. The CDR3 covers 13 residues. Germline V gene sequence: CDR1 SGHRS, CDR2 YFSETQ. V lost 1 base to trimming and J lost 5 bases, with 10 bases between them. CDR3 loop: CASSLIVGNEQYF. The CDR3 DNA reads as TGCGCCAGCAGCTTGATTGTGGGCAACGAGCAGTACTTC.

V usage is TRBV19 and J usage is TRBJ2-1; 9 bases are a match to TRBD2. This CDR3 is built from 17 residues. The germline CDR1 and CDR2 sequences are LNHDA and SQIVND (reference sequence). J lost 1 base, V lost 3 bases, and 7 bases had no gene match. The CDR3 spells CASSISLAGGSYNEQFF. The CDR3 coding sequence is TGTGCCAGTAGTATCTCCCTGGCGGGGGGGTCCTACAATGAGCAGTTCTTC. The variable domain in full, completed from reference TRBV19 and TRBJ2-1, reads DGGITQSPKYLFRKEGQNVTLSCEQNLNHDAMYWYRQDPGQGLRLIYYSQIVNDFQKGDIAEGYSVSREKKESFPLTVTSAQKNPTAFYLCASSISLAGGSYNEQFFGPGTRLTVL.

This clone appeared a single time. The chain joins TRBV7-9 to TRBJ2-1; 9 nucleotides agree with TRBD1. Germline trimming cut 6 bases from V and 15 bases from J; bases unmatched to any gene: 12. Germline V gene sequence: CDR1 SEHNR, CDR2 FQNEAQ (reference sequence). The CDR3 runs 13 residues. CDR3 residues: CASSYKTGGAGFF. The DNA for the CDR3 is TGTGCCAGCAGTTACAAAACAGGGGGCGCGGGGTTCTTC.

A note on this clone: Other nucleotide sequences from this sample produce the same CDR3. The V gene is TRBV19, the J gene TRBJ2-1; 12 bases match TRBD1. Germline V lookup: CDR1 LNHDA, CDR2 SQIVND (reference sequence). V was clipped by 3 bases and J by 0 bases; unmatched bases: 9. This CDR3 is built from 19 residues. CDR3 region: CASSIRGQGAISSYNEQFF. The CDR3, as DNA: TGTGCCAGTAGTATTCGGGGACAGGGGGCTATTAGCTCCTACAATGAGCAGTTCTTC. The full variable domain, completed using reference TRBV19 and TRBJ2-1, is DGGITQSPKYLFRKEGQNVTLSCEQNLNHDAMYWYRQDPGQGLRLIYYSQIVNDFQKGDIAEGYSVSREKKESFPLTVTSAQKNPTAFYLCASSIRGQGAISSYNEQFFGPGTRLTVL.

The gene calls are TRBV6-5 and TRBJ2-2; 11 bases align to TRBD2. Germline-derived CDR1 and CDR2 are MNHEY and SVGAGI. The CDR3 is 15 amino acids. Trimming removed 6 bases from V and 4 bases from J; junction bases left unmatched: 4. The CDR3 reads CASRLAGGRTGELFF. In DNA, the CDR3 is TGTGCCAGCAGATTAGCGGGGGGGCGCACCGGGGAGCTGTTTTTT.

V gene TRBV5-1 combines with J gene TRBJ2-1; TRBD1 might be the D (5 bases). Germline-derived CDR1 and CDR2 are SGHRS and YFSETQ. Trimming pared 2 bases from V and 8 bases from J, leaving 23 bases between. This CDR3 spans 17 amino acids. The CDR3 loop is CASSLGLSNSRVDEQFF. Here the CDR3 DNA reads TGCGCCAGCAGCTTAGGCCTCTCCAACTCCAGGGTCGATGAGCAGTTCTTC.

This chain links TRBV24-1 with TRBJ1-2; D remains unclear. Germline CDR1 KGHDR, CDR2 SFDVKD. The CDR3 length is 12 residues. Trimming stripped 2 bases from V and 9 bases from J, with 9 bases between. The CDR3 protein is CATSDSKSSYTF. The CDR3 bases are TGTGCCACCAGTGATTCAAAGTCTAGCTACACCTTC.

The chain carries TRBV15 and TRBJ2-1; 11 bases match TRBD2. From germline, CDR1 is LNHNV and CDR2 YYDKDF (reference sequence). V was clipped by 1 base and J by 0 bases; unmatched bases: 14. The CDR3 is 21 residues long. CDR3 nucleotides: TGTGCCACCAGCAGAGCTTCCATACTAGCGGGGGCGACCTCCTCCTACAATGAGCAGTTCTTC. Encoded protein: CATSRASILAGATSSYNEQFF.

This clone was detected many times. The chain carries TRBV28 and TRBJ1-4; tentatively, D is TRBD1 (5 bases). The V gene's germline CDR1 is MDHEN and CDR2 SYDVKM. There are 15 residues in the CDR3. V lost 2 bases, J lost 8 bases, and 15 bases lay in between. The CDR3 is CASSLGPRVGEKLFF. The DNA for the CDR3 is TGTGCCAGCAGTTTAGGTCCCAGGGTAGGCGAAAAACTGTTTTTT.

The gene calls are TRBV28 and TRBJ2-7; no clear D. Germline V gene lookup returns CDR1 MDHEN and CDR2 SYDVKM. CDR3 size: 11 residues. With 4 bases removed from V and 3 bases from J, the gap between germline ends came to 4 bases. The chain's CDR3 is CASSSLYEQYF. The CDR3 DNA follows: TGTGCCAGCAGTTCCCTCTACGAGCAGTACTTC.

This chain uses TRBV7-9 with TRBJ2-2; D uncertain. In germline, CDR1 is SEHNR, CDR2 FQNEAQ (reference sequence). This CDR3 contains 16 residues. With 0 bases removed from V and 0 bases from J, the gap between germline ends came to 8 bases. CDR3 DNA: TGTGCCAGCAGCTTAGCCCTCACAGCGAACACCGGGGAGCTGTTTTTT. This codes for CASSLALTANTGELFF.

The V gene is TRBV3-1 (or the pseudogene TRBV3-2), the J gene TRBJ1-1, with 7 positions matching TRBD1. The CDR3 has 16 residues. Per the germline V gene, CDR1 is LGHDT and CDR2 is YNNKEL (reference sequence). V dropped 4 bases and J dropped 11; count of bases not matched to a gene: 19. As DNA, the CDR3 is TGTGCCAGCAGCCTTTTTAAGGACAGGTCAAATAACGGCGCTTTCTTT. This sequence encodes CASSLFKDRSNNGAFF.

The chain has TRBV19 and TRBJ1-5; D might be TRBD1 (5 bases). This CDR3 comprises 19 residues. The germline V and J ends were trimmed by 0 bases and 4 bases, with 22 bases remaining between them. Germline-derived CDR1 and CDR2 are LNHDA and SQIVND (reference sequence). CDR3 sequence reads: CASSIEGGIWTEGNQPQHF. The DNA of the CDR3 is TGTGCCAGTAGTATAGAGGGGGGTATTTGGACTGAAGGGAATCAGCCCCAGCATTTT.

V is TRBV5-1 and J is TRBJ1-1; 7 bases line up with TRBD1. CDR3 size: 14 residues. J gave up 5 bases and V 0 bases, and 4 bases lay outside the gene matches. Germline V gene data show CDR1 as SGHRS and CDR2 as YFSETQ. CDR3 sequence reads: CASSLGSGGTEAFF. Written as DNA, the CDR3 is TGCGCCAGCAGCTTGGGGTCAGGGGGGACTGAAGCTTTCTTT.

Turning to this clone: Relative to the germline gene, one junction end is altered; a read error may explain this. The chain combines TRBV6-5 with TRBJ2-5, with a possible D match to TRBD1 (5 bases). The CDR3 is 16 residues long. The germline CDR1 and CDR2 sequences are MNHEY and SVGAGI. This CDR3 reads CASSYSGDRSQEIQYF. In DNA, the CDR3 is TGTGCCAGCAGTTACTCGGGCGACAGATCCCAAGAGATCCAGTACTTC.

The chain uses TRBV27 and TRBJ1-1; D ambiguous. There are 13 residues in the CDR3. The V end was cut by 2 bases, the J end by 4 bases, with 8 bases between. In germline, CDR1 is MNHEY, CDR2 SMNVEV (reference sequence). The CDR3 loop is CASSLMSGTEAFF. CDR3 nucleotides: TGTGCCAGCAGTTTAATGTCCGGCACTGAAGCTTTCTTT.

This chain uses TRBV3-1 (or the pseudogene TRBV3-2) with TRBJ1-3, with D perhaps TRBD1 (5 bases). CDR3 size: 16 residues. V shed 1 base and J shed 0 bases, with 10 bases lying between them. Germline V CDR1 and CDR2: LGHDT, YNNKEL (reference sequence). This chain's CDR3 is CASSQVGAHSGNTIYF. As DNA, the CDR3 is TGTGCCAGCAGCCAAGTTGGGGCCCACTCTGGAAACACCATATATTTT.